These 19 T cell receptor beta chains share one sample of origin, sequenced in a study of shared clonotypes between healthy human individuals. Data came from immunoSEQ multiplex PCR; TCRdb stores just in-frame clones and leaves some out. The sample records 1.5 million to 2.5 million clones, about 95% being singletons. CD8 cells classed as naive were CD45RO-negative and positively selected for CCR7, excluding terminally differentiated effector memory CD45RA+ cells. Source material: naive CD8+ T cells sorted from blood. Receptors were obtained from a young man in good health.

This chain joins TRBV27 and TRBJ2-2; no reliable D call. The CDR3 is 14 amino acids. Per the germline V gene, CDR1 is MNHEY and CDR2 is SMNVEV (reference sequence). V lost 9 bases to trimming and J lost 8 bases, with 19 bases between them. CDR3: CARNWAPSPGELFF. The DNA of the CDR3 is TGTGCCAGAAATTGGGCACCGTCTCCGGGGGAGCTGTTTTTT.

The CDR3 here is CASRRMPGLDTDTQYF. The DNA of the CDR3 is TGTGCCAGCAGGCGAATGCCGGGACTAGACACAGATACGCAGTATTTT. The chain employs TRBV2 and TRBJ2-3, with 8 bases aligning to TRBD2. This CDR3 has 16 residues. CDR1 is SNHLY, CDR2 FYNNEI, per germline. Trimming removed 6 bases from V and 2 bases from J; junction bases left unmatched: 10.

The chain has TRBV6-1 and TRBJ2-2; no clear D. The CDR3 spans 11 residues. CDR1 and CDR2 from the germline V gene are MNHNS and SASEGT. Trimming took off 7 bases at V and 6 bases at J, with 6 bases between the two ends. CDR3 DNA: TGTGCCAGCACATGGGCCGGGGAGCTGTTTTTT. Protein: CASTWAGELFF.

The V and J genes are TRBV14 and TRBJ2-7; D might be TRBD2 (6 bases). Germline V gene lookup returns CDR1 SGHDN and CDR2 FVKESK. The germline V and J ends were trimmed by 6 bases and 3 bases, with 15 bases remaining between them. CDR3 size: 14 residues. The CDR3: CASSRRGGHYEQYF. The CDR3 coding sequence is TGTGCCAGCAGTCGGAGGGGTGGACACTACGAGCAGTACTTC. The full variable domain, its missing parts supplied by reference TRBV14 and TRBJ2-7, is EAGVTQFPSHSVIEKGQTVTLRCDPISGHDNLYWYRRVMGKEIKFLLHFVKESKQDESGMPNNRFLAERTGGTYSTLKVQPAELEDSGVYFCASSRRGGHYEQYFGPGTRLTVT.

V is TRBV21-1 and J is TRBJ2-5; the table gives TRBD2 as D, unverified against the DNA. TRBV21-1 is assigned pseudogene status. CDR3 length equals 15 residues. The DNA for the CDR3 is TGTGCCAGCAGCAAAGTGGCGGGCGGGGAAGAGACCCAGTACTTC. Residues: CASSKVAGGEETQYF.

This clone was seen a few times. The rearrangement links TRBV15 to TRBJ2-7; D might be TRBD1 (6 bases). The length of the CDR3 is 14 residues. CDR1 LNHNV and CDR2 YYDKDF come from the germline V gene (reference sequence). Trimming pared 1 base from V and 5 bases from J, leaving 12 bases between. The CDR3 nucleotides read TGTGCCACCAGCAGAGTGTGGGGGCCAGACGAGCAGTACTTC. Translated, it gives CATSRVWGPDEQYF.

V and J are TRBV9 and TRBJ1-4; D unresolved. Per germline, CDR1 SGDLS and CDR2 YYNGEE. Trimming removed 5 bases at V and 8 bases at J, with 10 bases between. This CDR3 region has 12 residues. This chain's CDR3 is CASRGREEKLFF. The CDR3 DNA reads as TGTGCCAGCAGAGGGCGTGAGGAAAAACTGTTTTTT.

The genes are TRBV2 and TRBJ2-7, with D maybe TRBD2 (5 bases). In germline, CDR1 is SNHLY, CDR2 FYNNEI. The CDR3 has 14 amino acids. V lost 7 bases, J lost 0 bases, and 13 bases lay in between. CDR3 residues: CASIGLSDSYEQYF. CDR3 in DNA: TGTGCCAGCATCGGACTTTCCGACTCCTACGAGCAGTACTTC. Full variable domain (outside the CDR3, taken from reference TRBV2 and TRBJ2-7): EPEVTQTPSHQVTQMGQEVILRCVPISNHLYFYWYRQILGQKVEFLVSFYNNEISEKSEIFDDQFSVERPDGSNFTLKIRSTKLEDSAMYFCASIGLSDSYEQYFGPGTRLTVT.

The CDR3 loop reads CASSQRQGVKHEQYF. DNA of the CDR3: TGCGCCAGCAGCCAGCGACAGGGGGTAAAACACGAGCAGTACTTC. The chain recombines TRBV4-3 with TRBJ2-7; 9 nucleotides align to TRBD1. The V and J ends lost 3 bases and 5 bases, in that order; junction bases with no gene match: 8. The CDR3 has 15 residues. CDR1 is LGHNA, CDR2 YSLEER, per germline.

The chain employs TRBV6-5 and TRBJ1-4, with a possible D match to TRBD1 (5 bases). Looked up from germline, CDR1 is MNHEY and CDR2 is SVGAGI. V was cut by 4 bases and J by 4 bases, with 10 bases left in between. This CDR3 has 14 amino acids. CDR3 nucleotides: TGTGCCAGCAGTTCTAGGGGTCTTAATGAAAAACTGTTTTTT. It yields the protein CASSSRGLNEKLFF.

The chain combines TRBV9 with TRBJ2-2; 10 nucleotides align to TRBD1. The germline V gene encodes CDR1 SGDLS and CDR2 YYNGEE. V gave up 4 bases and J gave up 6 bases; unmatched junction bases: 9. The length of the CDR3 is 16 residues. The CDR3 region is CASSHRRDRGPGELFF. The CDR3, as DNA: TGTGCCAGCAGCCACCGCCGGGACAGGGGTCCCGGGGAGCTGTTTTTT.

The genes are TRBV7-9 and TRBJ2-2; the match to TRBD1 covers 7 bases. CDR1 and CDR2 from the germline V gene are SEHNR and FQNEAQ (reference sequence). The CDR3 has 14 amino acids. The V gene end was trimmed by 3 bases and the J gene end by 6 bases; junction bases not matched to a gene: 4. The CDR3 reads CASSLRQGPGELFF. CDR3 bases: TGTGCCAGCAGCTTGAGACAGGGCCCCGGGGAGCTGTTTTTT.

J is TRBJ2-7 and V is TRBV14, with TRBD1 matching over 8 bases. V was clipped by 0 bases and J by 7 bases; unmatched bases: 11. CDR3 length equals 16 residues. CDR1 and CDR2 (germline): SGHDN, FVKESK. CDR3 DNA sequence: TGTGCCAGCAGCCAAGAACGCACAGGGGGAGTGGGGGAGCAGTACTTC. It is translated as CASSQERTGGVGEQYF. Based on the CDR3 plus reference TRBV14 and TRBJ2-7, the full variable domain is EAGVTQFPSHSVIEKGQTVTLRCDPISGHDNLYWYRRVMGKEIKFLLHFVKESKQDESGMPNNRFLAERTGGTYSTLKVQPAELEDSGVYFCASSQERTGGVGEQYFGPGTRLTVT.

This clone was recorded once. The CDR3 sequence is CASSLPTGELGEQFF. The DNA of the CDR3 is TGTGCCAGCAGCTTACCGACGGGGGAATTGGGTGAGCAGTTCTTC. V gene TRBV5-6 combines with J gene TRBJ2-1; tentatively, D is TRBD2 (6 bases). The germline CDR1 and CDR2 sequences are SGHDT and YYEEEE. V was trimmed by 2 bases and J by 9 bases, leaving 18 bases between them. There are 15 residues in the CDR3.

The genes are TRBV2 and TRBJ2-7, with 7 bases that match TRBD1. Germline-derived CDR1 and CDR2 are SNHLY and FYNNEI. The CDR3 extends over 12 amino acids. With V trimmed by 7 bases and J by 3 bases, 3 bases remained unmatched. This chain's CDR3 is CASKGQLYEQYF. DNA of the CDR3: TGTGCCAGCAAGGGACAGCTCTACGAGCAGTACTTC. Based on the CDR3 plus reference TRBV2 and TRBJ2-7, the full variable domain is EPEVTQTPSHQVTQMGQEVILRCVPISNHLYFYWYRQILGQKVEFLVSFYNNEISEKSEIFDDQFSVERPDGSNFTLKIRSTKLEDSAMYFCASKGQLYEQYFGPGTRLTVT.

This clone occurred once. The CDR3 here is CASSPYTFSSTDTQYF. The CDR3 nucleotides are TGCGCCAGCAGCCCTTACACGTTTTCTAGCACAGATACGCAGTATTTT. This chain joins TRBV5-1 and TRBJ2-3; D is ambiguous. Germline loops: CDR1 SGHRS, CDR2 YFSETQ. Trimming took 4 bases from V and 0 from J, leaving 15 bases between them. CDR3 size: 16 residues.

V gene TRBV7-3 combines with J gene TRBJ2-2; weak D call: TRBD2 (6 bases). Trimming stripped 4 bases from V and 0 bases from J, with 6 bases between. The germline CDR1 and CDR2 sequences are SGHTA and FQGTGA. The CDR3 covers 14 residues. The CDR3 sequence is CASSWGANTGELFF. CDR3 nucleotide sequence: TGTGCCAGCAGCTGGGGGGCGAACACCGGGGAGCTGTTTTTT.

The chain joins TRBV9 to TRBJ2-1; 8 bases agree with TRBD1. After removal of 3 bases from V and 6 bases from J, the junction contained 5 bases not matched to a gene. The CDR3 extends over 14 amino acids. The germline V gene has CDR1 SGDLS and CDR2 YYNGEE. CDR3 in amino acids: CASSDGTGLNEQFF. CDR3 DNA sequence: TGTGCCAGCAGCGACGGGACAGGCCTCAATGAGCAGTTCTTC.

V is TRBV19 and J is TRBJ2-5; 12 bases match TRBD2. Losses at the gene ends were 5 bases for V and 1 base for J; bases not matched to a gene: 2. CDR1 LNHDA and CDR2 SQIVND come from the germline V gene (reference sequence). This CDR3 contains 15 residues. The CDR3 here is CASSGTSGLQETQYF. CDR3 nucleotides: TGTGCCAGTAGTGGGACTAGCGGGCTCCAAGAGACCCAGTACTTC.